The source of this TCR beta chain is a study of shared clonotypes between healthy human individuals (dated by TCRdb to about 2020). With respect to the entire study: The cohort included three men and a couple of women between 18 and 49 years of age. For each donor, three plates each were used for CD4 naive and CD4 memory, two plates were used for CD8 naive, and one plate was used for CD8 memory. To estimate repertoire size and how much clonotype sharing occurs between individuals, the study deeply sequenced the blood TCR repertoires of roughly 5 healthy adults. To increase sequencing depth and limit assay-specific biases, TCR repertoire library preparation and sequencing were carried out by different laboratories using diverse techniques. Between about 0.94 and 10 billion PBMCs per donor were obtained by leukapheresis.

Using the deep immunoSEQ assay, TCR CDR3 regions were amplified from genomic DNA by multiplex PCR. Extracted genomic DNA from each cell subset was spread evenly across all wells of several immunoSEQ 96-well plates, with each plate serving as a replicate. Each replicate PCR for sorted subsets received about 0.2 ug genomic DNA, equal to 30,000 or so T cell genomes. The purified libraries were quantified using a Qubit 3.0 fluorometer, sized with a Bioanalyzer 2100, and then quantified again using the KAPA Library Quantification kit. Every immunoSEQ 96-well plate was sequenced on a separate single-read 150-cycle Illumina NextSeq 550 flow cell. For the original study's pipeline: Because only junctional sequences without quality scores were contained in the immunoSEQ output, filtering matching that applied to full-length reads could not be performed. Sequences were annotated with PyIR, a Python wrapper for IgBLAST v1.9, using IMGT germline references to assign V/J genes and CDR3. Reads were removed for weak V/J assignments (E-value above 1e-6), missing CDR3, stop codons, out-of-frame junctions, or ambiguous translated residues. V3J clonotypes were defined by identical inferred V gene, J gene, and CDR3 amino acid sequence. Percentage overlap between repertoires was computed as shared unique clonotypes divided by the size of the smaller repertoire. RTK rarefaction, the Chao1 estimator, and Recon v2.1 estimates of unobserved clonotypes were used to assess repertoire richness. Generation probabilities were computed with OLGA for all TCRbeta clonotypes obtained by the gDNA method from a few donors. TCRdb limited this immuneACCESS table to in-frame rearrangements with V and J called. A share of clones is missing; checked studies link under half to unresolved V genes, and the rest is unexplained. V and J calls and clone size are those listed in that table; D and trimming were worked out from the DNA. The sample contains 2 million to 2.5 million clones, more than 80% of them found a single time. The ten largest clonotypes hold around 0.4% of the sample.

Here is what the overall study found, with its caveats: Only blood was sampled, and tissue TCR repertoires likely differ from those in blood. The small number of donors limited the genetic and exposure-history diversity represented. About 5% of naive CD4, 3.5% of naive CD8, 2.3% of memory CD4, and 0.35% to 0.4% of memory CD8 clonotypes were shared across several donors. Larger estimated clonotype richness was generally found for naive subsets than for memory subsets. Compared with non-shared clonotypes, the clonotypes found in all four sorted-subset donors had higher generation probabilities. Pairwise subsampling indicated that sequencing depth was expected to affect the degree of clonotype sharing among donors. Incomplete sequencing was indicated by rarefaction of sorted-subset datasets, despite the large sequencing depth.

With respect to this clone: Its antigen has not been determined. Base qualities are missing; no much larger clone stands one base away. This same CDR3 is encoded by further DNA sequences in the sample.

The trim is 5 bases for V and 7 bases for J, with a gap of 9 bases between the germline ends. In the germline V gene, CDR1 corresponds to MDHEN and CDR2 to SYDVKM. From the cysteine up to the phenylalanine, the CDR3 has a length of 12 residues. Only the CDR3 portion is preserved as DNA: 36 bases, with reading frame beginning at the first base. Healthy HIV-negative adults with no recently reported acute infections or vaccinations were included as donors. Only Caucasian adults living in Nashville, Tennessee, USA were represented among the donors. CD4+ T cells were enriched through magnetic negative selection, after which naive cells were positively selected on CD45RA and the remaining negative fraction served as the memory subset. Blood was obtained by leukapheresis, after which PBMCs were separated by Ficoll-Histopaque density gradient centrifugation and cryopreserved in liquid nitrogen vapor phase. Analytical flow cytometry was used to check the purity and quantity of every magnetically sorted T cell population. Genomic DNA was isolated from every sorted fraction and measured by UV absorbance on a Nanodrop 2000c.

Recombination connected TRBV28 to TRBJ1-5; no D segment can be confidently identified. Sequencing was performed on naive CD4+ T cells from PBMCs. The cell subset or site label corresponds to: CD45RA+ positively selected. This clonotype originated in a man younger than 30 in good health. Some clones in this sample may be carry-over from other donors' samples. The nucleotide sequence reads as follows: TGTGCCAGCAGTCCACCGGTCCAGCCCCAGCATTTT. Its protein is CASSPPVQPQHF.